This T cell receptor beta chain emerged from a study of T cells in Graves' hyperthyroidism and ophthalmopathy. Study-wide findings and caveats: In the blood, most expanded thyroid clonotypes above 0.001 appeared as well.

The CDR3 length is 18 residues. The V segment lost 2 bases and the J segment 3 bases; nucleotides outside the gene matches: 12. Looked up from germline, CDR1 is LGHDT and CDR2 is YNNKEL (reference sequence). What was amplified from RNA transcripts were TCR beta CDR3 regions. TCR CDR3 regions were first amplified by RT-PCR with HTBI primers. A single record per CDR3 protein comes from TCRdb applying MiXCR to the multiplex PCR reads. The sample contains 350,000 or so distinct CDR3 sequences, over 15% of which appear only once. Only a few counts were recorded for this clonotype. The antigen is undetermined.

The receptor was derived from a woman aged 35 to 49 with Graves' ophthalmopathy. This chain uses TRBV3-1 with TRBJ2-7; 11 nucleotides match TRBD1. The sample comprised blood. The CDR3 DNA follows: TGTGCCAGCAGCCAATCGGGACAGGGGGTGGCCTCCTACTACGAGCAGTACTTC. This encodes CASSQSGQGVASYYEQYF.